Following are 24 T cell receptor beta chains from one sample sequenced in a study of radiation and T cells in renal cell carcinoma. Generated by immunoSEQ multiplex PCR, the TCRdb table keeps only in-frame clones and is missing some. The sample has 100,000 to 150,000 clones; 85% to 90% are singletons. The time point here: blood 2 weeks post-SBRT. Noted treatment: 15 Gy SBRT to primary tumor, nephrectomy 4 weeks later. Sequences were derived from blood, sampled from a patient whose treatment included radiotherapy and nephrectomy. The receptors come from a woman aged 70-85 years with renal cell carcinoma.

The J gene is TRBJ1-5, the V gene TRBV7-6, with 8 bases matching TRBD1. The CDR3 is 18 amino acids. V dropped 6 bases and J dropped 0; count of bases not matched to a gene: 13. Germline-derived CDR1 and CDR2 are SGHVS and FNYEAQ. The CDR3 nucleotides read TGTGCCAGCAGTCCGCTCGGGACAGGCACTTATAGCAATCAGCCCCAGCATTTT. Residues: CASSPLGTGTYSNQPQHF. The full variable domain, rest sourced from reference TRBV7-6 and TRBJ1-5, is GAGVSQSPRYKVTKRGQDVALRCDPISGHVSLYWYRQALGQGPEFLTYFNYEAQQDKSGLPNDRFSAERPEGSISTLTIQRTEQRDSAMYRCASSPLGTGTYSNQPQHFGDGTRLSIL.

This chain uses TRBV6-5 with TRBJ2-7; perhaps TRBD1 as D (6 bases). V was clipped by 5 bases and J by 7 bases, with 9 bases between them. The CDR3 has 11 residues. The germline gives CDR1 MNHEY, CDR2 SVGAGI. The CDR3 sequence: CASSPGQEQYF. Written as DNA, the CDR3 is TGTGCCAGCAGTCCAGGACAGGAGCAGTACTTC.

V and J are TRBV19 and TRBJ2-2; 8 bases line up with TRBD1. The CDR3 covers 14 residues. Germline values: CDR1 LNHDA, CDR2 SQIVND (reference sequence). V shed 6 bases and J 4 bases; nucleotides not matched to a gene: 4. The chain's CDR3 is CASRSGTGTGELFF. CDR3 nucleotide sequence: TGTGCCAGTAGGTCCGGGACAGGCACCGGGGAGCTGTTTTTT.

This chain uses TRBV19 with TRBJ1-3; D unresolved. Germline lookup yields CDR1 LNHDA and CDR2 SQIVND (reference sequence). Trimming removed 6 bases at V and 3 bases at J, with 12 bases between. This CDR3 is built from 14 residues. The CDR3 protein is CASRETGLGNTIYF. In DNA, the CDR3 is TGTGCCAGTAGGGAAACGGGCCTTGGAAACACCATATATTTT. The whole variable domain, remainder taken from reference TRBV19 and TRBJ1-3, is DGGITQSPKYLFRKEGQNVTLSCEQNLNHDAMYWYRQDPGQGLRLIYYSQIVNDFQKGDIAEGYSVSREKKESFPLTVTSAQKNPTAFYLCASRETGLGNTIYFGEGSWLTVV.

This clone was picked up a small number of times. Other DNA sequences in this specimen translate into the identical CDR3. The chain is built from TRBV11-2 and TRBJ1-6; D is undetermined. Germline V gene lookup returns CDR1 SGHAT and CDR2 FQNNGV. This CDR3 region has 12 residues. V was trimmed by 5 bases and J by 9 bases, leaving 8 bases between them. The CDR3 coding sequence is TGTGCCAGCAGCCCGCCGAGTTCACCCCTCCACTTT. This codes for CASSPPSSPLHF. The whole variable domain, remainder taken from reference TRBV11-2 and TRBJ1-6, is EAGVAQSPRYKIIEKRQSVAFWCNPISGHATLYWYQQILGQGPKLLIQFQNNGVVDDSQLPKDRFSAERLKGVDSTLKIQPAKLEDSAVYLCASSPPSSPLHFGNGTRLTVT.

This chain uses TRBV6-5 with TRBJ1-1; weak D call: TRBD1 (6 bases). Germline loops: CDR1 MNHEY, CDR2 SVGAGI. The CDR3 loop spans 12 amino acids. The V end lost 2 bases, the J end lost 8 bases, and 9 bases lay between the germline ends. CDR3 protein: CASSYLQGEAFF. CDR3 DNA sequence: TGTGCCAGCAGTTACCTTCAGGGGGAAGCTTTCTTT.

This clone has a count of ten or more. The chain employs TRBV29-1 and TRBJ2-6; TRBD1 might be the D (5 bases). CDR1 and CDR2 (germline): SQVTM, ANQGSEA. CDR3 length: 15 amino acids. The germline V and J ends were trimmed by 1 base and 2 bases, with 9 bases remaining between them. The CDR3 DNA reads TGCAGCGTTGAAGTCGGCAGGGCTGGGGCCAACGTCCTGACTTTC. It encodes CSVEVGRAGANVLTF.

A single count supports this clone. The rearrangement uses TRBV9 and TRBJ2-5, with 9 bases that match TRBD1. Looked up from germline, CDR1 is SGDLS and CDR2 is YYNGEE. V gave up 3 bases and J gave up 2 bases; unmatched junction bases: 17. CDR3 size: 19 residues. The CDR3 sequence is CASSARTGGVNLGQETQYF. CDR3 DNA sequence: TGTGCCAGCAGCGCCCGCACAGGGGGCGTAAATTTAGGGCAAGAGACCCAGTACTTC.

The rearrangement links TRBV5-1 to TRBJ1-3; D possibly corresponds to TRBD1 (5 bases). Per the germline V gene, CDR1 is SGHRS and CDR2 is YFSETQ. V was clipped by 1 base and J by 3 bases, with 8 bases between them. This CDR3 spans 14 amino acids. DNA for the CDR3: TGCGCCAGCAGCTTGCAGGGCTTTGGAAACACCATATATTTT. Residues: CASSLQGFGNTIYF. Supplemented by reference TRBV5-1 and TRBJ1-3, the full variable domain reads KAGVTQTPRYLIKTRGQQVTLSCSPISGHRSVSWYQQTPGQGLQFLFEYFSETQRNKGNFPGRFSGRQFSNSRSEMNVSTLELGDSALYLCASSLQGFGNTIYFGEGSWLTVV.

The J gene is TRBJ2-7, the V gene TRBV9, with TRBD2 matching 7 bases. This CDR3 has 15 residues. The V segment lost 0 bases and the J segment 0 bases; nucleotides outside the gene matches: 3. Looked up from germline, CDR1 is SGDLS and CDR2 is YYNGEE. The CDR3 bases are TGTGCCAGCAGCGTAGGGTGGGGGGGCTCCTACGAGCAGTACTTC. This sequence encodes CASSVGWGGSYEQYF. The full variable domain, with the rest looked up from reference TRBV9 and TRBJ2-7, is DSGVTQTPKHLITATGQRVTLRCSPRSGDLSVYWYQQSLDQGLQFLIQYYNGEERAKGNILERFSAQQFPDLHSELNLSSLELGDSALYFCASSVGWGGSYEQYFGPGTRLTVT.

The J gene is TRBJ1-5, the V gene TRBV6-5; the D gene is possibly TRBD1 (6 bases). This CDR3 spans 16 amino acids. V lost 2 bases and J 1 base, leaving 12 bases between the germline ends. Germline values: CDR1 MNHEY, CDR2 SVGAGI. This chain's CDR3 is CASSYGGAGSNQPQHF. CDR3 coding DNA: TGTGCCAGCAGTTACGGGGGGGCAGGGAGCAATCAGCCCCAGCATTTT.

As concerns this clone: Other DNA sequences within the sample encode an identical CDR3. The CDR3 loop reads CASSREETQYF. The CDR3 DNA is TGTGCCAGCAGCCGAGAGGAGACCCAGTACTTC. The chain joins TRBV7-2 to TRBJ2-5, with unresolved D. V lost 5 bases, J lost 5 bases, and 6 bases lay in between. In germline, CDR1 is SGHTA, CDR2 FQGNSA. This CDR3 region has 11 residues.

The V gene is TRBV19, the J gene TRBJ2-7, with 10 positions matching TRBD2. The CDR3 loop spans 17 amino acids. J was trimmed by 7 bases and V by 0 bases; bases with no gene match: 12. Germline V gene sequence: CDR1 LNHDA, CDR2 SQIVND (reference sequence). DNA for the CDR3: TGTGCCAGTAGTATAGATGTTACGGGACTAGCGAGGTCGGAGCAGTACTTC. Translating gives CASSIDVTGLARSEQYF. Filled out from reference TRBV19 and TRBJ2-7, the complete variable domain reads DGGITQSPKYLFRKEGQNVTLSCEQNLNHDAMYWYRQDPGQGLRLIYYSQIVNDFQKGDIAEGYSVSREKKESFPLTVTSAQKNPTAFYLCASSIDVTGLARSEQYFGPGTRLTVT.

The gene calls are TRBV6-5 and TRBJ2-7, with D perhaps TRBD1 (6 bases). CDR3 length: 12 residues. CDR1 MNHEY and CDR2 SVGAGI come from the germline V gene. V shed 2 bases and J shed 6 bases, with 8 bases lying between them. Here the CDR3 DNA reads TGTGCCAGCAGTTACCTCAGGGGCGAGCAGTACTTC. Its translation: CASSYLRGEQYF.

The chain links TRBV28 to TRBJ1-5, with D possibly matching TRBD1 (6 bases). CDR1 is MDHEN and CDR2 is SYDVKM in the germline V gene. The CDR3 sequence is 15 residues long. Trimming stripped 5 bases from V and 6 bases from J, with 17 bases between. The CDR3 nucleotides read TGTGCCAGCAGTCCCCAGGGGCCGCTGGGTCAGCCCCAGCATTTT. This translates into CASSPQGPLGQPQHF. Variable domain in full (rest from reference TRBV28 and TRBJ1-5): DVKVTQSSRYLVKRTGEKVFLECVQDMDHENMFWYRQDPGLGLRLIYFSYDVKMKEKGDIPEGYSVSREKKERFSLILESASTNQTSMYLCASSPQGPLGQPQHFGDGTRLSIL.

This chain connects TRBV7-6 to TRBJ2-5; D perhaps matches TRBD1 (5 bases). In germline, CDR1 is SGHVS, CDR2 FNYEAQ. The CDR3 is 15 amino acids. V was shortened by 3 bases and J by 2 bases, with 13 bases between the two germline ends. In DNA, the CDR3 is TGTGCCAGCAGCTTGGGGCTTCGAGTTCAAGAGACCCAGTACTTC. This gives the protein CASSLGLRVQETQYF.

The chain couples TRBV19 to TRBJ2-2; D may be TRBD1 (6 bases). Deletions cut 6 bases from V and 5 bases from J, with 13 bases between. The CDR3 covers 14 residues. Germline V CDR1 and CDR2: LNHDA, SQIVND (reference sequence). DNA for the CDR3: TGTGCCAGTAGCGAACAGGGTCGAACCGGGGAGCTGTTTTTT. Its protein product is CASSEQGRTGELFF.

The chain joins TRBV7-9 to TRBJ1-5; the D is unclear. CDR1 SEHNR and CDR2 FQNEAQ come from the germline V gene (reference sequence). The germline V and J ends were trimmed by 5 bases and 2 bases, with 13 bases remaining between them. This CDR3 comprises 15 residues. The CDR3 spells CASSPEGLGNQPQHF. The CDR3 bases are TGTGCCAGCAGCCCTGAAGGCCTGGGCAATCAGCCCCAGCATTTT. Variable domain in full (rest from reference TRBV7-9 and TRBJ1-5): DTGVSQNPRHKITKRGQNVTFRCDPISEHNRLYWYRQTLGQGPEFLTYFQNEAQLEKSRLLSDRFSAERPKGSFSTLEIQRTEQGDSAMYLCASSPEGLGNQPQHFGDGTRLSIL.

The CDR3 DNA sequence: TGTGCCACCAGCAGCGAACCCCGGGGAGGGACTGAAGCTTTCTTT. It translates to CATSSEPRGGTEAFF. This chain uses TRBV15 with TRBJ1-1; no clear D. The CDR3 runs 15 residues. Germline V gene sequence: CDR1 LNHNV, CDR2 YYDKDF (reference sequence). V was shortened by 3 bases and J by 5 bases, with 16 bases between the two germline ends. Full variable domain (outside the CDR3, taken from reference TRBV15 and TRBJ1-1): DAMVIQNPRYQVTQFGKPVTLSCSQTLNHNVMYWYQQKSSQAPKLLFHYYDKDFNNEADTPDNFQSRRPNTSFCFLDIRSPGLGDTAMYLCATSSEPRGGTEAFFGQGTRLTVV.

The rearrangement uses TRBV7-6 and TRBJ2-5; 11 bases line up with TRBD2. Germline trimming cut 0 bases from V and 4 bases from J; bases unmatched to any gene: 4. CDR3 length: 16 amino acids. Germline CDR1 reads SGHVS; CDR2 reads FNYEAQ. CDR3 nucleotide sequence: TGTGCCAGCAGCTTAGCTAGCGGGGGGGCAGCAGAGACCCAGTACTTC. Its protein is CASSLASGGAAETQYF.

The chain uses TRBV19 and TRBJ1-1; TRBD1 might be the D (6 bases). Trimming cost V 3 bases and J 1 base, with 12 bases left between them. The CDR3 consists of 15 residues. Germline CDR1 and CDR2: LNHDA and SQIVND (reference sequence). CDR3 DNA: TGTGCCAGTAGTATTTGGCAGGGGCCGAACACTGAAGCTTTCTTT. This gives the protein CASSIWQGPNTEAFF.

The chain links TRBV7-2 to TRBJ1-6; maybe TRBD1 (5 bases). The CDR3 is 15 residues long. V lost 5 bases to trimming and J lost 7 bases, with 15 bases between them. CDR1 and CDR2 (germline): SGHTA, FQGNSA. The CDR3, as DNA: TGTGCCAGCAGCCCAGACGCGGGGACGAATTCACCCCTCCACTTT. This gives the protein CASSPDAGTNSPLHF.

Comments on this clone: Other DNA sequences in the sample encode the same CDR3. The chain carries TRBV6-1 and TRBJ2-2; 7 bases agree with TRBD1. Germline assignment: CDR1 MNHNS and CDR2 SASEGT. The CDR3 loop spans 15 amino acids. V trimming: 8 bases; J trimming: 0 bases; junction bases outside the gene matches: 6. The CDR3 region is CASSGTVANTGELFF. CDR3 nucleotides: TGTGCCAGCTCCGGGACAGTCGCGAACACCGGGGAGCTGTTTTTT.

The chain is built from TRBV6-5 and TRBJ2-1; D gene ambiguous. The CDR3 length is 16 residues. V gave up 2 bases and J gave up 0 bases, with 11 bases separating them. Per germline, CDR1 MNHEY and CDR2 SVGAGI. CDR3 residues: CASSYREFSSYNEQFF. DNA of the CDR3: TGTGCCAGCAGTTACAGGGAATTTAGCTCCTACAATGAGCAGTTCTTC.